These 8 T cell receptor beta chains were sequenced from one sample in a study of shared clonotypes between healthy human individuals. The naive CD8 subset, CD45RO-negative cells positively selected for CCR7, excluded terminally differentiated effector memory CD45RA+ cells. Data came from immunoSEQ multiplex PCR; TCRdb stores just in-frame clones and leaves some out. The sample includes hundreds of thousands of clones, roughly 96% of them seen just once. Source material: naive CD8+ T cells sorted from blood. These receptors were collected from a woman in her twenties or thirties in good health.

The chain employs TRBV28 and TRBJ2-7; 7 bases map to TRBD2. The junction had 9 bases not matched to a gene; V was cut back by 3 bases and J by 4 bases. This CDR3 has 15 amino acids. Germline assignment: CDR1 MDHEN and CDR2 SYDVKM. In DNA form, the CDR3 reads TGTGCCAGCAGTTTGCGGCGGGGGTCCTTATACGAGCAGTACTTC. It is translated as CASSLRRGSLYEQYF. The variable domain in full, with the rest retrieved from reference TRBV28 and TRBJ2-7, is DVKVTQSSRYLVKRTGEKVFLECVQDMDHENMFWYRQDPGLGLRLIYFSYDVKMKEKGDIPEGYSVSREKKERFSLILESASTNQTSMYLCASSLRRGSLYEQYFGPGTRLTVT.

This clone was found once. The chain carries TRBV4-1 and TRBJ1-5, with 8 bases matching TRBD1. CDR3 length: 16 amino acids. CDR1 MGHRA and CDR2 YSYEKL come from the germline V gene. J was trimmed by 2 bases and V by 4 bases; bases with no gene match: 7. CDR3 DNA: TGCGCCAGCAGCCGCGGACAGGGCATGGGCAATCAGCCCCAGCATTTT. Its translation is CASSRGQGMGNQPQHF.

The CDR3 reads CASSLIGLAGRTGELFF. DNA for the CDR3: TGTGCCAGCAGTTTAATTGGACTAGCCGGTCGGACCGGGGAGCTGTTTTTT. This chain uses TRBV27 with TRBJ2-2; 8 bases align to TRBD2. Germline-derived CDR1 and CDR2 are MNHEY and SMNVEV (reference sequence). The CDR3 spans 17 residues. The ends lost 2 bases at V and 5 bases at J; junction bases unmatched: 10.

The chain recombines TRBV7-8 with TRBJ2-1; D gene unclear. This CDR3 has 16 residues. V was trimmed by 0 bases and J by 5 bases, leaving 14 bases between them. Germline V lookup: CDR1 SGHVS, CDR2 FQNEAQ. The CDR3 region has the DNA TGTGCCAGCAGCTTAGCGCTGCCCGCCACCGACAATGAGCAGTTCTTC. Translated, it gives CASSLALPATDNEQFF.

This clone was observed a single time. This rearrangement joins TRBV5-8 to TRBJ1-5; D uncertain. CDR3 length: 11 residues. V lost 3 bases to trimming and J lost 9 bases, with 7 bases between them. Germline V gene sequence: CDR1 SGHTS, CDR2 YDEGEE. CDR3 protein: CASSSRGPQHF. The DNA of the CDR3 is TGTGCCAGCAGCTCACGGGGGCCCCAGCATTTT.

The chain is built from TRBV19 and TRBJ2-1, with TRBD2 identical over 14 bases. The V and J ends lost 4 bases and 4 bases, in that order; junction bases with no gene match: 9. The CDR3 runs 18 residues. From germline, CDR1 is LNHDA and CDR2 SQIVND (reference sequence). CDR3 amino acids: CASSTNAGTSGRYNEQFF. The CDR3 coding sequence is TGTGCCAGTAGTACCAATGCCGGGACTAGCGGGAGATACAATGAGCAGTTCTTC.

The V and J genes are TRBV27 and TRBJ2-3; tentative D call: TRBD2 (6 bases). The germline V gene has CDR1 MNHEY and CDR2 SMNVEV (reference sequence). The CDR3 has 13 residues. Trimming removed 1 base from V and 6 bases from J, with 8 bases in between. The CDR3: CASSLWAGDTQYF. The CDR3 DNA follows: TGTGCCAGCAGTTTATGGGCGGGGGATACGCAGTATTTT.

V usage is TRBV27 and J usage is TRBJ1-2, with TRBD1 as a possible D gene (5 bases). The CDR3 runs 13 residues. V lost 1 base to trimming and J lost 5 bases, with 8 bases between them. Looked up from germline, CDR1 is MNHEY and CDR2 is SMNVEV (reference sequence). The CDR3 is CASSLFGGYGYTF. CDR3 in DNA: TGTGCCAGCAGTTTATTCGGGGGATATGGCTACACCTTC.